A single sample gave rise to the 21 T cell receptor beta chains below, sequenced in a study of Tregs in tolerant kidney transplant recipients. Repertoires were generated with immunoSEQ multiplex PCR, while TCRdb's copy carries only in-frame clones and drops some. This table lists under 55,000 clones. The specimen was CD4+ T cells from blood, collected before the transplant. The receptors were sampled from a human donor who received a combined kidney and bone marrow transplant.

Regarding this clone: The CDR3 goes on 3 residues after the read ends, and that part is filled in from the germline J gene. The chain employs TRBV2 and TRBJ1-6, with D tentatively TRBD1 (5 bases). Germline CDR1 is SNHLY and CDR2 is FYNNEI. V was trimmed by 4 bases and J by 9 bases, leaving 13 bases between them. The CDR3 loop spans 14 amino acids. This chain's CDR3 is CASSGPPRGSPLHF. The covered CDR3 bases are TGTGCCAGCAGTGGACCACCGAGGGGTTCACCC.

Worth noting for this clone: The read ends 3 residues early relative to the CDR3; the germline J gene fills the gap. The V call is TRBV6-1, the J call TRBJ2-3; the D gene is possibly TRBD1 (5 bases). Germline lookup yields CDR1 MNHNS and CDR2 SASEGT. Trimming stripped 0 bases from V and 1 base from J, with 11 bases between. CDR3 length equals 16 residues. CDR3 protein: CASSEARQGGTDTQYF. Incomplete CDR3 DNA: TGTGCCAGCAGTGAAGCGCGGCAGGGCGGCACAGATACG.

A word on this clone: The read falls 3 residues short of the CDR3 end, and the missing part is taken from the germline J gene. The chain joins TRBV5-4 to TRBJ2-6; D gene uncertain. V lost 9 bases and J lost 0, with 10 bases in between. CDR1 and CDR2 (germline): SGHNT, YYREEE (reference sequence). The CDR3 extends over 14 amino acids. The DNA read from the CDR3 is TGTGCCACCCAGGAGAACTCTGGGGCCAACGTC. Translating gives CATQENSGANV. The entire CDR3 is CATQENSGANVLTF. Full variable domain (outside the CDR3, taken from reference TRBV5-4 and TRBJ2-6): ETGVTQSPTHLIKTRGQQVTLRCSSQSGHNTVSWYQQALGQGPQFIFQYYREEENGRGNFPPRFSGLQFPNYSSELNVNALELDDSALYLCATQENSGANVLTFGAGSRLTVL.

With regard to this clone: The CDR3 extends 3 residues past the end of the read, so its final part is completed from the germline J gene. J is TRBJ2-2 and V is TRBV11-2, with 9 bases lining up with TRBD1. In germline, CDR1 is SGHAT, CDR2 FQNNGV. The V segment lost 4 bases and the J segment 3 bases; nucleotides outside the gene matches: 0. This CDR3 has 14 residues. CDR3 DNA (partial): TGTGCCAGCAGCTGGGACAGGGACACCGGGGAG. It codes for CASSWDRDTGE. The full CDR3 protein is CASSWDRDTGELFF.

This chain's CDR3 is CASSQDYSLNEQFF. The CDR3 DNA, read in part, is TGTGCCAGCTCACAGGACTATTCCCTCAATGAG. The chain couples TRBV18 to TRBJ2-1, with a possible D match to TRBD2 (6 bases). The CDR3 end is not reached by the read, which stops 3 residues before it; the germline J gene fills it in. The germline V and J ends were trimmed by 4 bases and 6 bases, with 13 bases remaining between them. This CDR3 is 14 amino acids long. CDR1 is KGHSH and CDR2 is LQKENI in the germline V gene.

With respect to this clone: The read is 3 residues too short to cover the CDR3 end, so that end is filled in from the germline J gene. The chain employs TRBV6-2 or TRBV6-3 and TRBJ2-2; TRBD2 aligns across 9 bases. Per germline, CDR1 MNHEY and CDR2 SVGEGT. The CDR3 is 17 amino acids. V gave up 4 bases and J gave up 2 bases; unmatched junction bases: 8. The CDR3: CASSWLAGSPNTGELFF. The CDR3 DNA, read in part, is TGTGCCAGCAGTTGGCTAGCGGGAAGCCCCAACACCGGGGAG.

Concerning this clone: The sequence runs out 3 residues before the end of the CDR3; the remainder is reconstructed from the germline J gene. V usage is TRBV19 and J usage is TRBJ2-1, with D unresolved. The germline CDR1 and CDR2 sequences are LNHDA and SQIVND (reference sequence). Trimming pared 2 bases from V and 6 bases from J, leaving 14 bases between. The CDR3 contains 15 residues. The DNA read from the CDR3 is TGTGCCAGTAGTATACAACTACAATACGGCAATGAG. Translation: CASSIQLQYGNE. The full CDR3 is CASSIQLQYGNEQFF.

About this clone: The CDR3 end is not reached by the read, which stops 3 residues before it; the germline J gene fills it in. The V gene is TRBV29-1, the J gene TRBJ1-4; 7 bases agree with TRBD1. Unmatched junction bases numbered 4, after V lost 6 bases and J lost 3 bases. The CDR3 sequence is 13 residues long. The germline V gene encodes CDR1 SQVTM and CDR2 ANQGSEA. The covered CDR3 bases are TGCAGCGTGGTTCAGGGGGCTAATGAAAAA. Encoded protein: CSVVQGANEK. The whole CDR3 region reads CSVVQGANEKLFF.

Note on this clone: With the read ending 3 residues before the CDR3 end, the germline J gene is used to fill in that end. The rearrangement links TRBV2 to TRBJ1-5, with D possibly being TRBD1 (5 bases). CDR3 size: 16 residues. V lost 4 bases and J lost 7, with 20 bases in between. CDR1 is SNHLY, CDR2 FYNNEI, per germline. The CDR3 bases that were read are TGTGCCAGCAGTGCTGGCCAGGGTATTTTCCCGCAGCCC. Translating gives CASSAGQGIFPQP. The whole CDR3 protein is CASSAGQGIFPQPQHF.

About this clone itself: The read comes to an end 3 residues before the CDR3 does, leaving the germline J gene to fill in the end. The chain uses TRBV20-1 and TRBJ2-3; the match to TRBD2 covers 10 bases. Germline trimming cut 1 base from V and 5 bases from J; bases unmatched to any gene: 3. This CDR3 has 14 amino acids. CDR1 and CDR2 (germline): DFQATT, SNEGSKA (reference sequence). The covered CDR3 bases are TGCAGTGCTAGAGGGACTAGCGGCAAAGATACG. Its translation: CSARGTSGKDT. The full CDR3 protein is CSARGTSGKDTQYF.

The part of the CDR3 DNA that was read is TGTGCCTGGAGTCCCTACAGGGGGCAGTTAGAAAAA. As protein: CAWSPYRGQLEK. The whole CDR3 sequence is CAWSPYRGQLEKLFF. The chain employs TRBV30 and TRBJ1-4; 9 bases line up with TRBD1. The sequence runs out 3 residues before the end of the CDR3; the remainder is reconstructed from the germline J gene. Looked up from germline, CDR1 is GTSNPN and CDR2 is SVGIG (reference sequence). Trimming cost V 2 bases and J 8 bases; bases outside gene matches: 9. CDR3 length: 15 amino acids.

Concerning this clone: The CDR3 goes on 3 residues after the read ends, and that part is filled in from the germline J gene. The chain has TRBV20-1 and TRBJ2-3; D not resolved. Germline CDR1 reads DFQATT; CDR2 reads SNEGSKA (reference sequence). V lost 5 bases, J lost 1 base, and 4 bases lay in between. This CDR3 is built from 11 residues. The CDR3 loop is CSAPRTDTQYF. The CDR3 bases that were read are TGCAGTGCTCCTCGCACAGATACG.

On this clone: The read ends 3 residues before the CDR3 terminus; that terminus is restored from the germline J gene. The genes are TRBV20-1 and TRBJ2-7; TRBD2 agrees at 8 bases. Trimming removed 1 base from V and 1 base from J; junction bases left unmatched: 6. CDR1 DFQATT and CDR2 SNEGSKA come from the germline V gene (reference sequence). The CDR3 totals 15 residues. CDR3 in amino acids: CSARGRGRRSYEQYF. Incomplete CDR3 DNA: TGCAGTGCTAGAGGGCGCGGGAGGAGGTCCTACGAG.

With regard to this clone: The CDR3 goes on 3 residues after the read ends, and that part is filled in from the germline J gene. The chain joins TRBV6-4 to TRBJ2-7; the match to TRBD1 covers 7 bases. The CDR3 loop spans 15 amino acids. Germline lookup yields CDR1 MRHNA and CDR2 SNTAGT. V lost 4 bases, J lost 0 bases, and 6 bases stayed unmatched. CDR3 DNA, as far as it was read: TGTGCCAGCAGTGTTGGGGCAGGGGGCTCCTACGAG. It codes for CASSVGAGGSYE. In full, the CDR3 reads CASSVGAGGSYEQYF.

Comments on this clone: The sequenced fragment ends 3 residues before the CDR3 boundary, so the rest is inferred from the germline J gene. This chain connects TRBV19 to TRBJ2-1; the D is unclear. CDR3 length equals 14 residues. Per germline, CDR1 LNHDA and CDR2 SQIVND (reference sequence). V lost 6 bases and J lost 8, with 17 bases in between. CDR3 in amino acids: CASRPLTASHEQFF. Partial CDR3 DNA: TGTGCCAGTAGACCCCTGACTGCCAGTCATGAG.

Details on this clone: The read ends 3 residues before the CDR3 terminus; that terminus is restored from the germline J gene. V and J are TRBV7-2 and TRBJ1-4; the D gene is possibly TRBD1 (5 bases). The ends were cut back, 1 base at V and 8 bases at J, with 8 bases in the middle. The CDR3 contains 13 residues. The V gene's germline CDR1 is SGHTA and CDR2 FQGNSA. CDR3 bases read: TGTGCCAGCAGCTTAGGGGGCAGGGAAAAA. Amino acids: CASSLGGREK. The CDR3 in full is CASSLGGREKLFF.

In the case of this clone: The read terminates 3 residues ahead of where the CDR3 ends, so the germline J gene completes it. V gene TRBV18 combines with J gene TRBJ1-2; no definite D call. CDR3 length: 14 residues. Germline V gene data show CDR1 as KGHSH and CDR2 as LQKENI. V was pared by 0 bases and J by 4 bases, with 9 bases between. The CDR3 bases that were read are TGTGCCAGCTCACCACCTTCCGGTTTCTATGGC. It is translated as CASSPPSGFYG. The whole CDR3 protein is CASSPPSGFYGYTF.

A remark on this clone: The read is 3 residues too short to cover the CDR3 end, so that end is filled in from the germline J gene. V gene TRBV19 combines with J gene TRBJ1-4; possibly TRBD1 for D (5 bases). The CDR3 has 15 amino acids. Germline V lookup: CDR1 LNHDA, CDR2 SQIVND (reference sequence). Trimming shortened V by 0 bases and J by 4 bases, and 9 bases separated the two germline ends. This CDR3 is CASSIETALNEKLFF. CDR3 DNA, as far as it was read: TGTGCCAGTAGTATAGAGACAGCTCTTAATGAAAAA.

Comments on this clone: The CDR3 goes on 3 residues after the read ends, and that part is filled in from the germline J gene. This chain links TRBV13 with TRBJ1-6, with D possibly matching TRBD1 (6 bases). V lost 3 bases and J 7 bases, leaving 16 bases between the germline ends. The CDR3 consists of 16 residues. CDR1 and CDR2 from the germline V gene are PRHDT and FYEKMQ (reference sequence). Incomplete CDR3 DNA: TGTGCCAGCAGCTTCTCAACAACAGGGTGGAATTCACCC. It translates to CASSFSTTGWNSP. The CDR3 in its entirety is CASSFSTTGWNSPLHF.

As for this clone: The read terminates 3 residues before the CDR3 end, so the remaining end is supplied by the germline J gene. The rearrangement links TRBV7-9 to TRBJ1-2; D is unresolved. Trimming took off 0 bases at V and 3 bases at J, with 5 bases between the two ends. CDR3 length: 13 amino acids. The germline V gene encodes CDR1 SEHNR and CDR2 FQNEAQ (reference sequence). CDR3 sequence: CASSLAPDYGYTF. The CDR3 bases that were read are TGTGCCAGCAGCTTAGCGCCAGACTATGGC.

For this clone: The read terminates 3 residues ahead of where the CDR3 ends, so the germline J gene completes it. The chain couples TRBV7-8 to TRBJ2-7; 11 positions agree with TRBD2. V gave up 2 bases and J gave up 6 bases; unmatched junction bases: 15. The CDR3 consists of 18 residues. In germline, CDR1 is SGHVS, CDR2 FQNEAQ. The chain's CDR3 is CASSLRLSGGAVHSEQYF. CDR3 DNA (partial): TGTGCCAGCAGCTTACGGCTTAGCGGGGGGGCCGTTCACTCCGAG.